A selection of T cell receptor beta chains follows, all from one sample in a study of blood T cell repertoires in COVID-19. Sequencing used immunoSEQ multiplex PCR; TCRdb keeps in-frame clones, though not all of them. The table includes approximately 390,000 clones, 87% detected once. Material for sequencing was peripheral blood. All receptors derive from a woman in her fifties or sixties with COVID-19, enrolled during active disease. Both conserved end residues are part of each CDR3. A D gene is named only where the DNA matches it firmly. Not all rows give a size; the values are once, few, many and, for expanded clones, a class.

J gene | D gene | V gene | clone size | CDR3 DNA | CDR3 protein
TRBJ2-1 | - | TRBV30 | - | TGTGCCTCACACCGGACCAGGGACTCTGAGCAGTTCTTC | CASHRTRDSEQFF
TRBJ2-3 | TRBD2 | TRBV4-2 | - | TGTGCCAGCAGCCAACGTTCTAGCGGGGGGATCAGCACAGATACGCAGTATTTT | CASSQRSSGGISTDTQYF
TRBJ2-2 | - | TRBV5-1 | - | TGCGCCAGCAGCCCGGACGGACTCAACACCGGGGAGCTGTTTTTT | CASSPDGLNTGELFF
TRBJ2-3 | TRBD2 | TRBV2 | - | TGTGCCAGCAGTGCTAGCGGGGGCACAGATACGCAGTATTTT | CASSASGGTDTQYF
TRBJ1-5 | - | TRBV6-5 | - | TGTGCCAGCACCCGACCAGACGGCGGAAATCAGCCCCAGCATTTT | CASTRPDGGNQPQHF
TRBJ2-1 | TRBD1 | TRBV24-1 | - | TGTGCCACAGGGACAGGGCCTCACAATGAGCAGTTCTTC | CATGTGPHNEQFF
TRBJ1-2 | - | TRBV12-5 | - | TGTGCTAGTTCGAGATGGGGCCTGAACTATGGCTACACCTTC | CASSRWGLNYGYTF
TRBJ2-5 | TRBD2 | TRBV7-9 | - | TGTGCCAGCACCGACGGGACTAGCGCCGACGGGACCCAGTACTTC | CASTDGTSADGTQYF
TRBJ1-2 | - | TRBV28 | once | TGTGCCAGCCAACGGCCGGGGGGCGTTTACACCTTC | CASQRPGGVYTF
TRBJ1-1 | - | TRBV3-1/TRBV3-2 | - | TGTGCCAGCAGCTTAAGGAGCGCAGGAAGCGGGCCTGGGAAAGCTTTCTTT | CASSLRSAGSGPGKAFF
TRBJ1-3 | - | TRBV11-2 | - | TGTGCCAGCAGCTGGAGTTCACCCAGCTCTGGAAACACCATATATTTT | CASSWSSPSSGNTIYF
TRBJ1-2 | - | TRBV5-5 | - | TGTGCCAGCAGCCATCCCAACAGGGATATCGGTGGCTACACCTTC | CASSHPNRDIGGYTF
TRBJ2-7 | - | TRBV5-1 | - | TGCGCCAGCAGCTTGGCCGCGGGGTCCTCCTACGAGCAGTACTTC | CASSLAAGSSYEQYF
TRBJ1-4 | - | TRBV19 | - | TGTGCCACTCGAAACGGGGGAGATAATGAAAAACTGTTTTTT | CATRNGGDNEKLFF
TRBJ1-3 | - | TRBV13 | - | TGTGCCAGCAGCTTAGGATTGACAGGCTCTGGAAACACCATATATTTT | CASSLGLTGSGNTIYF
TRBJ2-2 | - | TRBV10-1 | - | TGCGCCAGCAGCGCGAACACCGGGGAGCTGTTTTTT | CASSANTGELFF
TRBJ2-2 | - | TRBV7-9 | - | TGTGCCAGCAGCCTCCGGGGGGCTACCGGGGAGCTGTTTTTT | CASSLRGATGELFF
TRBJ1-3 | - | TRBV24-1 | - | TGTGCCACCAGTGAAAACGGAGGGTCGAACACCATATATTTT | CATSENGGSNTIYF
TRBJ1-3 | - | TRBV11-2 | few | TGTGCAGTTGGCTCCGGGTTTTCTGGAAACACCATATATTTT | CAVGSGFSGNTIYF
TRBJ1-2 | TRBD1 | TRBV18 | - | TGTGCCAGCTCACCGAACGGACAGGGGGCGGGTGGCTACACCTTC | CASSPNGQGAGGYTF
TRBJ2-1 | - | TRBV24-1 | - | TGTGCCACCAGTGATTCCCTGGGGGGATCCTACAATGAGCAGTTCTTC | CATSDSLGGSYNEQFF
TRBJ2-5 | - | TRBV4-1 | - | TGCGCCAGCAGCCCAAAACAGGTTTGGGAGACCCAGTACTTC | CASSPKQVWETQYF
TRBJ2-2 | - | TRBV27 | - | TGTGCCAGCAGTTTATGGGGGGCCGGGGAGCTGTTTTTT | CASSLWGAGELFF
TRBJ1-2 | - | TRBV7-2 | - | TGTGCCAGCAGCTTAGTGTCTGCTAACTATGGCTACACCTTC | CASSLVSANYGYTF
TRBJ1-5 | - | TRBV19 | - | TGTGCCAGTAGTATGAGAGGGACTTCTTATAGCAATCAGCCCCAGCATTTT | CASSMRGTSYSNQPQHF
TRBJ1-1 | - | TRBV4-1 | - | TGCGCCAGCAGCCAGAGGGAACAGCTAACCTTGAACACTGAAGCTTTCTTT | CASSQREQLTLNTEAFF
TRBJ1-6 | TRBD1 | TRBV5-1 | - | TGCGCCAGCAGCCTGGTTACAGGGGATTATAATTCACCCCTCCACTTT | CASSLVTGDYNSPLHF
TRBJ1-2 | - | TRBV7-9 | - | TGTGCCAGCAGCCTCAGGGACACGGTGATCGGCTACACCTTC | CASSLRDTVIGYTF
TRBJ1-2 | - | TRBV18 | - | TGTGCCAGCTCAGGCTGGCAGGGCTCCGATGGCTACACCTTC | CASSGWQGSDGYTF
TRBJ1-2 | TRBD1 | TRBV6-5 | - | TGTGCCAGCAGGGGACAGGGGGCATACTATGGCTACACCTTC | CASRGQGAYYGYTF
TRBJ1-5 | - | TRBV11-2 | - | TGTGCCAGCGCCATTGTTCCGCAGGGTCAGCCCCAGCATTTT | CASAIVPQGQPQHF
TRBJ1-5 | - | TRBV5-6 | - | TGTGCCAGCAGCTGGGGGCTCCTGGAGCAGCCCCAGCATTTT | CASSWGLLEQPQHF
TRBJ2-1 | TRBD2 | TRBV4-1 | - | TGCGCCAGCAGCCAAGATCCCGGCGGGCTAGCGGGGGTCTACAATGAGCAGTTCTTC | CASSQDPGGLAGVYNEQFF
TRBJ1-4 | TRBD1 | TRBV5-1 | - | TGCGCCAGCAGCACGGACAGGTCGGCTAATGAAAAACTGTTTTTT | CASSTDRSANEKLFF
TRBJ2-3 | TRBD1 | TRBV7-9 | - | TGTGCCAGCAGCTTAGGGGACAGTGGCACAGATACGCAGTATTTT | CASSLGDSGTDTQYF
TRBJ2-7 | TRBD2 | TRBV11-2 | - | TGTGCCAGCAGCTTAGGTTTAAGCGGGGGGGCCTACGAGCAGTACTTC | CASSLGLSGGAYEQYF
TRBJ1-2 | - | TRBV5-1 | - | TGCGCCAGCAGCCGAGAAATTAACTATGGCTACACCTTC | CASSREINYGYTF
TRBJ1-2 | - | TRBV7-2 | once | TGTGCCAGCAGCGAACAGGCTTACACTAACTATGGCTACACCTTC | CASSEQAYTNYGYTF
TRBJ2-3 | - | TRBV25-1 | - | TGTGCCAGCAGTGAATATAGTCCAGATACGCAGTATTTT | CASSEYSPDTQYF
TRBJ1-6 | - | TRBV12-5 | once | TGTGCTAGTGGTTTGTCGCGGACAGCTAATTCACCCCTCCACTTT | CASGLSRTANSPLHF
TRBJ2-1 | TRBD2 | TRBV7-9 | - | TGTGCCAGCGGGCTAGCGGGGGGCCCGAAGCAGTTCTTC | CASGLAGGPKQFF
TRBJ2-1 | - | TRBV2 | - | TGTGCCAGCAGTGATTATAGGGGGAGAAATGAGCAGTTCTTC | CASSDYRGRNEQFF
TRBJ1-1 | TRBD1 | TRBV2 | - | TGTGCCAGCATTGGACAGGTTACTAACACTGAAGCTTTCTTT | CASIGQVTNTEAFF
TRBJ2-5 | TRBD1 | TRBV18 | - | TGTGCCAGCTCACTATTGGGGACAGATTCTTGGACCCAAGAGACCCAGTACTTC | CASSLLGTDSWTQETQYF
TRBJ1-6 | TRBD1 | TRBV3-1/TRBV3-2 | - | TGTGCCAGCAGCCCACTGGACAGGGACTATTCACCCCTCCACTTT | CASSPLDRDYSPLHF
TRBJ1-4 | - | TRBV18 | - | TGTGCCAGCTCACCAAACGGTTGGAATGAAAAACTGTTTTTT | CASSPNGWNEKLFF
TRBJ1-2 | TRBD1 | TRBV16 | - | TGTGCCAGCAGCCCCCGGGACAGGGGGCTGTATGGCTACACCTTC | CASSPRDRGLYGYTF
TRBJ2-2 | TRBD2 | TRBV6-6 | - | TGTGCCAGCAGCTCACTTTCGACCGGAGGACTAGCGGGGACTCGCACGAACACCGGGGAGCTGTTTTTT | CASSSLSTGGLAGTRTNTGELFF
TRBJ1-2 | - | TRBV7-9 | - | TGTGCCAGCAGCTTAGGCAGGGCGGACTATGGCTACACCTTC | CASSLGRADYGYTF
TRBJ2-7 | - | TRBV7-8 | - | TGTGCCAGCAGCCGGGGGCAGGGGAGCTCCTACGAGCAGTACTTC | CASSRGQGSSYEQYF
TRBJ1-3 | - | TRBV9 | few | TGTGCCAGCAGCGTAGATGCCGGCTCTGGAAACACCATATATTTT | CASSVDAGSGNTIYF
TRBJ2-3 | TRBD2 | TRBV9 | - | TGTGCCAGCAGCGTAACAGCGGGGGTTGGTACAGATACGCAGTATTTT | CASSVTAGVGTDTQYF
TRBJ2-3 | TRBD2 | TRBV28 | - | TGTGCCAGCAGTTCCTCGTGGACTAGCGGGGGCTACAGCACAGATACGCAGTATTTT | CASSSSWTSGGYSTDTQYF
TRBJ2-1 | TRBD1 | TRBV7-9 | - | TGTGCCAGCAGCTTTCGCCGGGACAGGGGGCGCGATGAGCAGTTCTTC | CASSFRRDRGRDEQFF
TRBJ2-2 | TRBD2 | TRBV5-1 | - | TGCGCCAGCAGCTCCACCCGAGCGGGGACCACCGGGGAGCTGTTTTTT | CASSSTRAGTTGELFF
TRBJ1-2 | - | TRBV6-5 | - | TGTGCCAGCAGTTATAAGTGGGGGCTAGAGTATGGCTACACCTTC | CASSYKWGLEYGYTF
TRBJ2-3 | - | TRBV7-9 | - | TGTGCCAGCAGCTTACGGATAACGACGGGGAACACAGATACGCAGTATTTT | CASSLRITTGNTDTQYF
TRBJ1-1 | TRBD1 | TRBV5-6 | - | TGTGCCAGCAGGACCGGGACAGCTGAAGCTTTCTTT | CASRTGTAEAFF